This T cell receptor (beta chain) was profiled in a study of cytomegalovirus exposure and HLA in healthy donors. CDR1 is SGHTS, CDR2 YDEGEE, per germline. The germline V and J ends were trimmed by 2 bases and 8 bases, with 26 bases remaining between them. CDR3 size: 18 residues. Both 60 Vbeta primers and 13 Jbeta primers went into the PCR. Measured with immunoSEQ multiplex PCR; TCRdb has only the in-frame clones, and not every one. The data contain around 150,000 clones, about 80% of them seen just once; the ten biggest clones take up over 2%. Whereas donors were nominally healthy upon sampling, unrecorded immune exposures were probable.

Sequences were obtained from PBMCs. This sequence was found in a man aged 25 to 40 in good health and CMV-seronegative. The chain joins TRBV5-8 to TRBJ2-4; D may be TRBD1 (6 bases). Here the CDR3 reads CASSFLGYGTPDSDIQYF. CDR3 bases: TGTGCCAGCAGCTTTTTGGGGTACGGGACACCCGATTCTGACATTCAGTACTTC. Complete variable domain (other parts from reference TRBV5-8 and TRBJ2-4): EAGVTQSPTHLIKTRGQQATLRCSPISGHTSVYWYQQALGLGLQFLLWYDEGEERNRGNFPPRFSGRQFPNYSSELNVNALELEDSALYLCASSFLGYGTPDSDIQYFGAGTRLSVL.